This TCR beta chain was captured by sequencing in a study of tumor-infiltrating lymphocytes in oesophageal squamous cell carcinoma. Each CDR3 protein is one row after TCRdb ran MiXCR on the PCR reads. The profile shows 12,000 or so distinct CDR3 sequences, around 52% of them singletons. The CDR3 has 14 amino acids. The V gene lost 2 bases and the J gene lost 2 bases, with 9 bases spanning the gap. CDR1 is MDHEN and CDR2 is SYDVKM in the germline V gene. J is TRBJ2-5 and V is TRBV28; D is perhaps TRBD2 (5 bases). The sequenced sample was esophageal tumor tissue. This receptor was obtained from a female donor with esophageal squamous cell carcinoma. CDR3 protein: CASSLRGRQETQYF. For the CDR3, the DNA is TGTGCCAGCAGTTTACGAGGGCGGCAAGAGACCCAGTACTTC.